This T cell receptor beta chain was found in a study of T-cell reconstitution after alpha-beta-depleted transplantation in children listed by TCRdb under 2016. The study in broad terms: The study quantitatively tracked T-cell immune reconstitution after TCRalphabeta/CD19-depleted allogeneic hematopoietic cell transplantation in children using TCR repertoire profiling.

As to this clonotype: Its antigen is still unknown. Base qualities are not at hand, and no much larger clone is one base apart.

What this sample's treatment or condition label stands for: allogeneic hematopoietic cell transplantation with graft depleted of TCRalphabeta T cells and CD19 B cells. The children who served as transplant recipients had been given grafts of TCRalphabeta/CD19-depleted allogeneic hematopoietic cells. The protocol used for the library was PCR. Sequencing was carried out with an Illumina HiSeq 2500. TCR library preparation used molecular barcoding, with unique molecular identifiers applied to normalize quantification of the TCRbeta repertoire. The raw public reads went through TCRdb reprocessing: fastp at Q25, MiXCR clone calling, in-frame beta chains kept. A single entry per CDR3 protein holds the most common genes and DNA from its merged rows. The sample table lists hundreds of thousands of distinct CDR3 sequences, roughly 13% of them with a count of one. The ten largest account for 2% to 2.5% of the sample.

Points the paper makes about the study in general: The frequencies of hyperexpanded clones fell over the following months, and after one year, T-cell counts and TCRbeta diversity were mostly attributed to newly produced T cells. In some patients, high TCRbeta diversity at day 60 was attributed to recipient T cells and intrathymic progenitors that had survived conditioning. The apparently early alphabetaT-cell count recovery about two months after transplant was reportedly dependent on only several hundred rapidly expanded clones derived from non-depleted graft cells.

This specimen was PBMCs, mostly from graft donor cells, taken 360 days after TCRalphabeta/CD19-depleted stem cell transplant. This receptor was taken from a male patient younger than 18 who had a stem cell transplant for acute myeloid leukemia, so the T cells may come from the graft donor.

The DNA reads TGTGCCAGCAAGCTGTTAGGGCCGTACGAGCAGTACTTC. It translates as CASKLLGPYEQYF. The rearrangement joined TRBV6-2 or TRBV6-3 to TRBJ2-7, with the D segment identity uncertain. The CDR3, from cysteine to phenylalanine, totals 13 residues. The retained sequence is limited to the CDR3, 39 bases, with the frame set at the first base. The germline V gene sets CDR1 to MNHEY and CDR2 to SVGEGT. The V and J ends are trimmed by 7 bases and 4 bases, leaving 14 bases between them.